Below are 14 T cell receptor beta chains sequenced from a single sample in a study of CD8 T cells in Susac syndrome. Reverse transcription of about 0.5 to 1 ug RNA used random hexamers. From the immunoSEQ multiplex PCR reads, TCRdb called clonotypes with MiXCR, one entry per CDR3 protein. The table records over 120,000 distinct CDR3 sequences, just under 95% of them present only once. Source material: CD4+ T cells from PBMCs. The receptors were gathered from a human donor with Susac syndrome.

The V and J genes are TRBV7-3 and TRBJ2-1; D tentatively reads TRBD1 or TRBD2 (5 bases each). This CDR3 region has 15 residues. The V and J ends lost 5 bases and 6 bases respectively, with 17 bases between them. The germline V gene has CDR1 SGHTA and CDR2 FQGTGA. The CDR3 DNA is TGTGCCAGCAGCGATCCGGGACGTCCCCTCAATGAGCAGTTCTTC. It translates to CASSDPGRPLNEQFF.

This clonotype was detected once. V usage is TRBV7-9 and J usage is TRBJ2-1, with 7 bases aligning to TRBD2. The CDR3 spans 13 residues. The germline gives CDR1 SEHNR, CDR2 FQNEAQ (reference sequence). V lost 5 bases and J lost 12; bases outside the gene matches: 10. The CDR3 spells CASSPRTRDVQFF. The CDR3 DNA reads as TGTGCCAGCAGCCCAAGGACTAGGGACGTGCAGTTCTTC.

The CDR3 loop reads CSAFRVGVTEAFF. In DNA form, the CDR3 reads TGCAGTGCTTTTCGTGTTGGGGTCACTGAAGCTTTCTTT. The rearrangement links TRBV20-1 to TRBJ1-1; D remains ambiguous. Between the trimmed V and J ends, which lost 5 bases and 4 bases, there was a span of 14 bases. Germline loops: CDR1 DFQATT, CDR2 SNEGSKA (reference sequence). The CDR3 totals 13 residues.

J is TRBJ1-5 and V is TRBV30, with 7 bases that match TRBD1. After removal of 5 bases from V and 3 bases from J, the junction contained 4 bases not matched to a gene. The CDR3 spans 13 residues. CDR1 is GTSNPN and CDR2 is SVGIG in the germline V gene (reference sequence). The DNA for the CDR3 is TGTGCCTGGGCCGGACAGGACAATCAGCCCCAGCATTTT. Amino acid sequence: CAWAGQDNQPQHF.

This chain uses TRBV30 with TRBJ1-2, with D possibly being TRBD1 (5 bases). Trimming removed 1 base at V and 10 bases at J, with 13 bases between. Germline loops: CDR1 GTSNPN, CDR2 SVGIG (reference sequence). CDR3 length equals 12 residues. CDR3 sequence: CAWSADVGAYTF. Written as DNA, the CDR3 is TGTGCCTGGAGTGCGGACGTCGGGGCCTACACCTTC.

The chain links TRBV5-4 to TRBJ2-4, with TRBD1 identical over 8 bases. Germline CDR1 reads SGHNT; CDR2 reads YYREEE (reference sequence). This CDR3 is 16 amino acids long. V was pared by 4 bases and J by 8 bases, with 14 bases of the junction left unmatched. CDR3 residues: CASSRGDRPDGDIQYF. CDR3 DNA sequence: TGTGCCAGCAGCCGCGGGGACAGGCCCGATGGGGACATTCAGTACTTC.

This clonotype showed up just once. This chain links TRBV7-2 with TRBJ2-7; no clear D gene. Germline-derived CDR1 and CDR2 are SGHTA and FQGNSA. The CDR3 length is 14 residues. The V gene lost 4 bases and the J gene lost 3 bases, with 13 bases spanning the gap. The CDR3 region is CASSWAVSVYEQYF. CDR3 nucleotides: TGTGCCAGCAGCTGGGCGGTATCGGTCTACGAGCAGTACTTC.

The table lists this clonotype with a count of one. The rearrangement joins TRBV29-1 to TRBJ2-3; D gene uncertain. V lost 2 bases and J 3 bases, leaving 15 bases between the germline ends. CDR3 length: 15 amino acids. From germline, CDR1 is SQVTM and CDR2 ANQGSEA. CDR3 protein: CSVELIYPRTDTQYF. DNA for the CDR3: TGCAGCGTTGAACTCATATACCCTCGGACAGATACGCAGTATTTT.

This clonotype showed up just once. This chain uses TRBV3-1 with TRBJ1-1, with 7 bases lining up with TRBD1. Looked up from germline, CDR1 is LGHDT and CDR2 is YNNKEL (reference sequence). The length of the CDR3 is 14 residues. J was trimmed by 2 bases and V by 3 bases; bases with no gene match: 3. The CDR3 protein is CASSQGQLNTEAFF. CDR3 DNA: TGTGCCAGCAGCCAGGGACAGCTAAACACTGAAGCTTTCTTT.

The chain uses TRBV5-1 and TRBJ2-7; 8 positions match TRBD2. Germline loops: CDR1 SGHRS, CDR2 YFSETQ. The CDR3 is 15 amino acids. V was clipped by 0 bases and J by 6 bases; unmatched bases: 8. CDR3 sequence (DNA): TGCGCCAGCAGCTTGGACGGGACTAGATTCTCCGAGCAGTACTTC. The encoded protein is CASSLDGTRFSEQYF.

This sequence joins TRBV2 and TRBJ2-1; 11 bases fit TRBD1. J gave up 6 bases and V 4 bases, and 5 bases lay outside the gene matches. Germline V gene lookup returns CDR1 SNHLY and CDR2 FYNNEI. This CDR3 region has 15 residues. The CDR3 region has the DNA TGTGCCAGCAGTGCTGGACAGGGGGCGCGCAATGAGCAGTTCTTC. Translation: CASSAGQGARNEQFF.

The chain joins TRBV12-3 or TRBV12-4 to TRBJ1-6, with 7 bases fitting TRBD1. The CDR3 consists of 14 residues. With 3 bases clipped from V and 8 bases from J, the junction kept 4 bases outside the gene matches. CDR3 region: CASSFRQGDSPLHF. CDR3 coding DNA: TGTGCCAGCAGTTTCCGACAGGGAGATTCACCCCTCCACTTT.

This chain links TRBV4-1 with TRBJ1-2; perhaps TRBD1 as D (6 bases). Deletions cut 3 bases from V and 2 bases from J, with 10 bases between. The CDR3 has 14 residues. Germline V CDR1 and CDR2: MGHRA, YSYEKL. CDR3 coding DNA: TGCGCCAGCAGCCATAGGGACAAGAACTATGGCTACACCTTC. It specifies CASSHRDKNYGYTF.

This sequence joins TRBV5-1 and TRBJ2-6, with D uncertain. CDR1 SGHRS and CDR2 YFSETQ come from the germline V gene. Trimming removed 0 bases at V and 2 bases at J, with 6 bases between. The CDR3 is 15 residues long. In DNA, the CDR3 is TGCGCCAGCAGCTTGGTAGAGGCTGGGGCCAACGTCCTGACTTTC. Residues: CASSLVEAGANVLTF.